These 30 T cell receptor beta chains were sequenced from one sample in a study of PD-L1 blockade in urothelial cancer. Produced via immunoSEQ multiplex PCR; TCRdb's table is partial and in-frame only. The sample carries tens of thousands of clones, approximately 80% recorded once. This specimen consisted of PBMCs, obtained around atezolizumab (anti-PD-L1) treatment. The receptor set was obtained from an older man with urothelial cancer.

The table lists this clone with a count of one. This chain joins TRBV11-3 and TRBJ2-2, with 9 nucleotides matching TRBD2. The CDR3 runs to 15 residues. Germline loops: CDR1 SGHNT, CDR2 YENEEA. The V gene end was trimmed by 3 bases and the J gene end by 2 bases; junction bases not matched to a gene: 1. The CDR3: CASSFSGSNTGELFF. The DNA of the CDR3 is TGTGCCAGCAGCTTTAGCGGGAGTAACACCGGGGAGCTGTTTTTT.

The J gene is TRBJ1-5, the V gene TRBV5-6; 8 nucleotides line up with TRBD1. J gave up 7 bases and V 1 base, and 7 bases lay outside the gene matches. Germline CDR1 SGHDT, CDR2 YYEEEE. The CDR3 contains 15 residues. The CDR3 loop is CASSLLSGGVQPQHF. The CDR3 DNA reads TGTGCCAGCAGCTTGCTATCAGGGGGCGTCCAGCCCCAGCATTTT.

This chain links TRBV28 with TRBJ2-1, with D hard to call. CDR3 length: 11 residues. Germline-derived CDR1 and CDR2 are MDHEN and SYDVKM. Trimming pared 5 bases from V and 14 bases from J, leaving 13 bases between. For the CDR3, the DNA is TGTGCCAGCAGTCTTACACATCACAAGTTCTTC. Translating it yields CASSLTHHKFF. The variable domain in full, completed from reference TRBV28 and TRBJ2-1, reads DVKVTQSSRYLVKRTGEKVFLECVQDMDHENMFWYRQDPGLGLRLIYFSYDVKMKEKGDIPEGYSVSREKKERFSLILESASTNQTSMYLCASSLTHHKFFGPGTRLTVL.

This chain connects TRBV10-3 to TRBJ2-7; 8 nucleotides align to TRBD1. Germline CDR1 and CDR2: ENHRY and SYGVKD. The junction had 6 bases not matched to a gene; V was cut back by 3 bases and J by 2 bases. The CDR3 is made up of 15 amino acids. This chain's CDR3 is CAISDPRTGTYEQYF. CDR3 nucleotide sequence: TGTGCCATCAGTGATCCGCGGACAGGGACCTACGAGCAGTACTTC.

The V gene is TRBV9, the J gene TRBJ2-2, with D unclear. The CDR3 spans 17 residues. Looked up from germline, CDR1 is SGDLS and CDR2 is YYNGEE. V lost 0 bases and J 0 bases, leaving 12 bases between the germline ends. The chain's CDR3 is CASSVGSSTPNTGELFF. The CDR3 nucleotides are TGTGCCAGCAGCGTAGGTTCCAGTACACCGAACACCGGGGAGCTGTTTTTT.

This rearrangement joins TRBV11-3 to TRBJ1-4; 7 bases are a match to TRBD1. The germline CDR1 and CDR2 sequences are SGHNT and YENEEA. Losses at the gene ends were 3 bases for V and 8 bases for J; bases not matched to a gene: 12. CDR3 length: 16 amino acids. The CDR3 here is CASSLWDRSRKEKLFF. In DNA form, the CDR3 reads TGTGCCAGCAGCTTGTGGGACAGAAGTCGGAAAGAAAAACTGTTTTTT.

The chain recombines TRBV6-1 with TRBJ1-5; 8 bases line up with TRBD1. From germline, CDR1 is MNHNS and CDR2 SASEGT. The CDR3 is 13 amino acids. J was trimmed by 5 bases and V by 10 bases; bases with no gene match: 7. In DNA form, the CDR3 reads TGTGCCATAAGGGGACAGGACGATCAGCCCCAGCATTTT. Translation gives CAIRGQDDQPQHF.

The CDR3 region is CASSRTGVYGYTF. Written as DNA, the CDR3 is TGTGCCAGCAGTAGGACAGGGGTTTATGGCTACACCTTC. The chain has TRBV27 and TRBJ1-2; 9 nucleotides agree with TRBD1. V shed 5 bases and J 5 bases; nucleotides not matched to a gene: 3. Germline values: CDR1 MNHEY, CDR2 SMNVEV (reference sequence). This CDR3 is 13 amino acids long.

V usage is TRBV9 and J usage is TRBJ2-2; 9 bases line up with TRBD2. The CDR3 loop spans 16 amino acids. The V gene's germline CDR1 is SGDLS and CDR2 YYNGEE. With 3 bases clipped from V and 8 bases from J, the junction kept 11 bases outside the gene matches. The CDR3 loop reads CASSESGGRDQGELFF. In DNA, the CDR3 is TGTGCCAGCAGCGAAAGCGGGGGGAGGGATCAGGGGGAGCTGTTTTTT.

The chain recombines TRBV4-1 with TRBJ2-1; D ambiguous. V was trimmed by 3 bases and J by 5 bases, leaving 20 bases between them. Germline values: CDR1 MGHRA, CDR2 YSYEKL. This CDR3 spans 17 amino acids. In nucleotides, the CDR3 is TGCGCCAGCAGCCAGTCTAGAGTTCGAGGCCCGAACAATGAGCAGTTCTTC. Protein: CASSQSRVRGPNNEQFF.

This chain connects TRBV5-1 to TRBJ2-1; 11 bases agree with TRBD1. J gave up 6 bases and V 4 bases, and 15 bases lay outside the gene matches. The CDR3 has 18 amino acids. Germline loops: CDR1 SGHRS, CDR2 YFSETQ. The CDR3 coding sequence is TGCGCCAGCAGCGAATCGTCCGGACAGGGGGCGTATTTCAATGAGCAGTTCTTC. It specifies CASSESSGQGAYFNEQFF. The whole variable domain, remainder taken from reference TRBV5-1 and TRBJ2-1, is KAGVTQTPRYLIKTRGQQVTLSCSPISGHRSVSWYQQTPGQGLQFLFEYFSETQRNKGNFPGRFSGRQFSNSRSEMNVSTLELGDSALYLCASSESSGQGAYFNEQFFGPGTRLTVL.

The chain recombines TRBV7-9 with TRBJ2-1, with TRBD2 identical over 7 bases. Per germline, CDR1 SEHNR and CDR2 FQNEAQ (reference sequence). V lost 3 bases, J lost 6 bases, and 2 bases stayed unmatched. This CDR3 spans 13 amino acids. CDR3 DNA: TGTGCCAGCAGCTTGGGGACTATCAATGAGCAGTTCTTC. It translates to CASSLGTINEQFF.

The V call is TRBV9, the J call TRBJ2-3; 7 nucleotides align to TRBD1. The ends lost 3 bases at V and 1 base at J; junction bases unmatched: 5. Germline V gene data show CDR1 as SGDLS and CDR2 as YYNGEE. This CDR3 has 15 residues. The CDR3 loop is CASSATGVRTDTQYF. The DNA for the CDR3 is TGTGCCAGCAGCGCCACAGGGGTTCGCACAGATACGCAGTATTTT. Using reference TRBV9 and TRBJ2-3 for the parts outside the CDR3, the full variable domain is DSGVTQTPKHLITATGQRVTLRCSPRSGDLSVYWYQQSLDQGLQFLIQYYNGEERAKGNILERFSAQQFPDLHSELNLSSLELGDSALYFCASSATGVRTDTQYFGPGTRLTVL.

The chain is built from TRBV7-2 and TRBJ2-1; the D gene is possibly TRBD2 (6 bases). CDR1 and CDR2 (germline): SGHTA, FQGNSA. This CDR3 region has 12 residues. V gave up 4 bases and J gave up 13 bases, with 14 bases separating them. CDR3 nucleotides: TGTGCCAGCAGCTCCGGGACTCCCTTTCAGTTCTTC. As protein: CASSSGTPFQFF.

J is TRBJ1-2 and V is TRBV5-6, with D hard to call. Germline lookup yields CDR1 SGHDT and CDR2 YYEEEE. Trimming left V 4 bases short and J 3 bases short, with 10 bases between. CDR3 length equals 13 residues. The CDR3 here is CASSPDIYYGYTF. DNA for the CDR3: TGTGCCAGCAGCCCTGACATATACTATGGCTACACCTTC.

This chain joins TRBV4-3 and TRBJ2-7, with 10 bases lining up with TRBD2. The CDR3 runs 16 residues. The germline CDR1 and CDR2 sequences are LGHNA and YSLEER. After removal of 4 bases from V and 4 bases from J, the junction contained 10 bases not matched to a gene. The CDR3 bases are TGCGCCAGCAGCCCCGACAAGGGGACTAGCGCTTACGAGCAGTACTTC. Amino acids: CASSPDKGTSAYEQYF.

The chain is built from TRBV7-6 and TRBJ2-5, with 7 bases aligning to TRBD2. The V gene's germline CDR1 is SGHVS and CDR2 FNYEAQ. Trimming cost V 3 bases and J 4 bases; bases outside gene matches: 5. The CDR3 covers 14 residues. This CDR3 reads CASSLAGERETQYF. The DNA for the CDR3 is TGTGCCAGCAGCTTGGCGGGAGAGCGAGAGACCCAGTACTTC. Complete variable domain (other parts from reference TRBV7-6 and TRBJ2-5): GAGVSQSPRYKVTKRGQDVALRCDPISGHVSLYWYRQALGQGPEFLTYFNYEAQQDKSGLPNDRFSAERPEGSISTLTIQRTEQRDSAMYRCASSLAGERETQYFGPGTRLLVL.

The genes are TRBV6-5 and TRBJ1-1; no definite D call. Trimming pared 6 bases from V and 2 bases from J, leaving 10 bases between. CDR1 and CDR2 (germline): MNHEY, SVGAGI. The CDR3 is made up of 13 amino acids. The CDR3 protein is CASSPIFNTEAFF. For the CDR3, the DNA is TGTGCCAGCAGCCCTATTTTTAACACTGAAGCTTTCTTT.

CDR3 DNA: TGTGCCAGCAGCTTGTGGTCAGCTAACTATGGCTACACCTTC. It yields the protein CASSLWSANYGYTF. The rearrangement links TRBV5-5 to TRBJ1-2; D not certain. This CDR3 has 14 residues. V shed 1 base and J shed 0 bases, with 7 bases lying between them. Germline lookup yields CDR1 SGHKS and CDR2 YYEKEE (reference sequence).

About this clone itself: Mismatch with germline at one junction end may stem from a read error. V usage is TRBV5-1 and J usage is TRBJ1-2; the D gene is possibly TRBD1 (5 bases). CDR1 and CDR2 from the germline V gene are SGHRS and YFSETQ. The CDR3 totals 13 residues. The CDR3 is CASSLRGNNGYTF. The CDR3 coding sequence is TGCGCCAGCAGCTTACGGGGGAATAATGGTTACACCTTC.

The V gene is TRBV2, the J gene TRBJ1-5; tentatively, D is TRBD1 (6 bases). Germline V gene data show CDR1 as SNHLY and CDR2 as FYNNEI. The V end lost 7 bases, the J end lost 2 bases, and 12 bases lay between the germline ends. CDR3 length: 14 amino acids. CDR3 amino acids: CASMAEGGNQPQHF. The CDR3 DNA sequence: TGTGCCAGCATGGCCGAGGGGGGCAATCAGCCCCAGCATTTT.

The chain joins TRBV27 to TRBJ2-1; 7 bases align to TRBD2. Germline CDR1 is MNHEY and CDR2 is SMNVEV (reference sequence). This CDR3 has 15 amino acids. V lost 6 bases, J lost 6 bases, and 11 bases stayed unmatched. The CDR3: CASSNVAGARNEQFF. CDR3 bases: TGTGCCAGCAGCAACGTGGCGGGAGCTCGCAATGAGCAGTTCTTC.

The V gene is TRBV19, the J gene TRBJ1-5; D is ambiguous. Germline V lookup: CDR1 LNHDA, CDR2 SQIVND (reference sequence). V was trimmed by 4 bases and J by 4 bases, leaving 11 bases between them. The CDR3 covers 14 residues. CDR3 loop: CASSTLTQNQPQHF. In nucleotides, the CDR3 is TGTGCCAGTAGTACTCTTACGCAGAATCAGCCCCAGCATTTT.

The genes are TRBV7-2 and TRBJ2-7; D is perhaps TRBD2 (5 bases). This CDR3 is built from 14 residues. The germline gives CDR1 SGHTA, CDR2 FQGNSA. V shed 5 bases and J shed 4 bases, with 15 bases lying between them. CDR3 region: CASSAPTRRYEQYF. CDR3 nucleotide sequence: TGTGCCAGCAGCGCCCCTACTAGGAGGTACGAGCAGTACTTC.

V and J are TRBV4-2 and TRBJ2-4, with 10 bases fitting TRBD2. The V gene end was trimmed by 0 bases and the J gene end by 3 bases; junction bases not matched to a gene: 11. Germline V gene lookup returns CDR1 LGHNA and CDR2 YNFKEQ. The CDR3 contains 19 residues. CDR3: CASSQERSGRAEGKNIQYF. CDR3 nucleotides: TGTGCCAGCAGCCAAGAGAGAAGCGGGAGGGCCGAGGGCAAAAACATTCAGTACTTC.

This clone came up once. The rearrangement joins TRBV27 to TRBJ2-3; TRBD2 aligns across 7 bases. The ends lost 8 bases at V and 4 bases at J; junction bases unmatched: 12. Germline V gene lookup returns CDR1 MNHEY and CDR2 SMNVEV (reference sequence). This CDR3 is built from 15 residues. CDR3 DNA: TGTGCCAGCCCACTGAGGGCGGCGGGAGCAGATACGCAGTATTTT. This gives the protein CASPLRAAGADTQYF.

This CDR3 reads CASSPNDQGGGARSYEQYF. CDR3 DNA sequence: TGTGCCAGCAGCCCGAATGATCAGGGCGGGGGTGCTCGCTCCTACGAGCAGTACTTC. The chain is built from TRBV11-2 and TRBJ2-7; 7 nucleotides agree with TRBD2. Trimming at V came to 5 bases and at J to 0 bases, leaving 19 bases not matched to a gene. The CDR3 totals 19 residues. Per germline, CDR1 SGHAT and CDR2 FQNNGV.

The V and J genes are TRBV6-1 and TRBJ2-5; 7 bases fit TRBD1. In germline, CDR1 is MNHNS, CDR2 SASEGT. After removal of 1 base from V and 5 bases from J, the junction contained 7 bases not matched to a gene. The CDR3 length is 15 residues. Written as DNA, the CDR3 is TGTGCCAGCAGTGAAGTTAGGGAAGGGGGCGAGACCCAGTACTTC. It is translated as CASSEVREGGETQYF.

V and J are TRBV5-6 and TRBJ2-7; no clear D gene. CDR1 SGHDT and CDR2 YYEEEE come from the germline V gene. There are 16 residues in the CDR3. Trimming removed 2 bases at V and 4 bases at J, with 19 bases between. The chain's CDR3 is CASSFSGGLGVYEQYF. Written as DNA, the CDR3 is TGTGCCAGCAGCTTTAGTGGCGGCCTTGGCGTGTACGAGCAGTACTTC.

The chain links TRBV4-2 to TRBJ1-2; TRBD1 is a possible D gene (6 bases). Looked up from germline, CDR1 is LGHNA and CDR2 is YNFKEQ. The germline V and J ends were trimmed by 0 bases and 2 bases, with 7 bases remaining between them. CDR3 length: 14 residues. This CDR3 reads CASSQDTGNYGYTF. The CDR3 DNA sequence: TGTGCCAGCAGCCAAGATACAGGGAACTATGGCTACACCTTC.